This entry lists 18 T cell receptor beta chains sequenced from one sample in a study of T cell responses to AZD1222 COVID-19 vaccine. Generated by immunoSEQ multiplex PCR, the TCRdb table keeps only in-frame clones and is missing some. The sample records 65,000 to 70,000 clones, 83% being singletons. This sample comprised peripheral blood, obtained 28 days after the second AZD1222 dose. These receptors all stem from an adult who received the AZD1222 COVID-19 vaccine.

The chain carries TRBV6-1 and TRBJ2-5; tentatively, D is TRBD1 (6 bases). Germline V gene data show CDR1 as MNHNS and CDR2 as SASEGT. The length of the CDR3 is 16 residues. The germline V and J ends were trimmed by 3 bases and 2 bases, with 16 bases remaining between them. The DNA for the CDR3 is TGTGCCAGCAGTGATCCCCGGACCAGGGGTCAAGAGACCCAGTACTTC. Amino acid sequence: CASSDPRTRGQETQYF.

The chain has TRBV10-1 and TRBJ2-1; 10 nucleotides match TRBD1. CDR1 and CDR2 (germline): WNHNN, SYGVQD (reference sequence). The CDR3 is 14 amino acids. V was pared by 5 bases and J by 5 bases, with 3 bases of the junction left unmatched. The DNA of the CDR3 is TGCGCCAGCAGTTTGGGACAGGGGAACAATGAGCAGTTCTTC. Its protein product is CASSLGQGNNEQFF.

The gene calls are TRBV6-1 and TRBJ1-1, with no clear D. V dropped 1 base and J dropped 11 bases, with 14 bases sitting between them. The CDR3 totals 13 residues. Germline CDR1 and CDR2: MNHNS and SASEGT. The CDR3 here is CASSEETTLRAFF. The CDR3 DNA sequence: TGTGCCAGCAGTGAAGAGACGACCTTGAGGGCTTTCTTT.

The chain recombines TRBV4-3 with TRBJ1-2; D is perhaps TRBD1 (5 bases). Trimming cost V 0 bases and J 0 bases, with 8 bases left between them. This CDR3 is built from 15 residues. Per germline, CDR1 LGHNA and CDR2 YSLEER. This CDR3 is CASSQDPGTNYGYTF. In nucleotides, the CDR3 is TGCGCCAGCAGCCAAGATCCAGGGACTAACTATGGCTACACCTTC.

V and J are TRBV18 and TRBJ2-1; 15 bases agree with TRBD2. The CDR3 covers 20 residues. Trimming cost V 0 bases and J 0 bases; bases outside gene matches: 6. From germline, CDR1 is KGHSH and CDR2 LQKENI. CDR3 DNA sequence: TGTGCCAGCTCACCACCGGCGGGACTAGCGGGGGGCGGCTCCTACAATGAGCAGTTCTTC. This sequence encodes CASSPPAGLAGGGSYNEQFF. Drawing the rest from reference TRBV18 and TRBJ2-1, the complete variable domain is NAGVMQNPRHLVRRRGQEARLRCSPMKGHSHVYWYRQLPEEGLKFMVYLQKENIIDESGMPKERFSAEFPKEGPSILRIQQVVRGDSAAYFCASSPPAGLAGGGSYNEQFFGPGTRLTVL.

This clone was seen more than once but under ten times. The chain links TRBV18 to TRBJ1-2; D not certain. The CDR3 covers 12 residues. Germline-derived CDR1 and CDR2 are KGHSH and LQKENI. The germline V and J ends were trimmed by 5 bases and 7 bases, with 11 bases remaining between them. The DNA for the CDR3 is TGTGCCAGCTCAACCCCCACACGTGGCTACACCTTC. It translates to CASSTPTRGYTF.

The rearrangement links TRBV7-6 to TRBJ2-3, with unresolved D. The germline CDR1 and CDR2 sequences are SGHVS and FNYEAQ. Trimming took 4 bases from V and 8 from J, leaving 19 bases between them. The CDR3 runs to 15 residues. In nucleotides, the CDR3 is TGTGCCAGCAGCTCGGCCAATTCTCAAGGCAGTACGCAGTATTTT. Amino acid sequence: CASSSANSQGSTQYF.

The chain joins TRBV7-2 to TRBJ1-3; no definite D call. There are 13 residues in the CDR3. The V gene's germline CDR1 is SGHTA and CDR2 FQGNSA. V was pared by 2 bases and J by 7 bases, with 9 bases between. CDR3 sequence reads: CASSLYGGNTIYF. The CDR3 coding sequence is TGTGCCAGCAGCTTATACGGTGGGAACACCATATATTTT.

The J gene is TRBJ1-4, the V gene TRBV20-1; D is unclear. Trimming took off 2 bases at V and 4 bases at J, with 2 bases between the two ends. The CDR3 loop spans 11 amino acids. CDR1 DFQATT and CDR2 SNEGSKA come from the germline V gene (reference sequence). The DNA of the CDR3 is TGCAGTGCTAGACGTAATGAAAAACTGTTTTTT. It translates to CSARRNEKLFF.

The chain recombines TRBV5-6 with TRBJ2-7; no definite D call. Germline V CDR1 and CDR2: SGHDT, YYEEEE. With 4 bases removed from V and 3 bases from J, the gap between germline ends came to 17 bases. The CDR3 extends over 15 amino acids. This chain's CDR3 is CASSPPSSTFYEQYF. The CDR3 DNA sequence: TGTGCCAGCAGCCCTCCTTCGAGTACGTTCTACGAGCAGTACTTC.

The rearrangement uses TRBV30 and TRBJ1-6; the match to TRBD1 covers 12 bases. This CDR3 is 15 amino acids long. Germline V gene lookup returns CDR1 GTSNPN and CDR2 SVGIG (reference sequence). Unmatched junction bases numbered 4, after V lost 0 bases and J lost 10 bases. CDR3 sequence: CAWSVGGTGGSPLHF. The CDR3 DNA follows: TGTGCCTGGAGTGTAGGTGGGACAGGGGGCTCACCCCTCCACTTT.

V is TRBV27 and J is TRBJ1-2; TRBD1 is a possible D gene (5 bases). The CDR3 extends over 12 amino acids. Trimming removed 3 bases at V and 4 bases at J, with 6 bases between. The germline gives CDR1 MNHEY, CDR2 SMNVEV (reference sequence). CDR3 residues: CASSFQGYGYTF. The CDR3 DNA follows: TGTGCCAGCAGTTTCCAGGGCTATGGCTACACCTTC.

On this clone itself: It may be a read error: a sequence one base away is much more abundant. The rearrangement uses TRBV5-5 and TRBJ1-5; D is undetermined. The ends were cut back, 7 bases at V and 0 bases at J, with 14 bases in the middle. The CDR3 is 15 amino acids. The germline V gene encodes CDR1 SGHKS and CDR2 YYEKEE (reference sequence). For the CDR3, the DNA is TGTGCCAGCCGAGGGATAGCCTATAGCAATCAGCCCCAGCATTTT. This translates into CASRGIAYSNQPQHF. Looking up the rest from reference TRBV5-5 and TRBJ1-5 gives the full variable domain: DAGVTQSPTHLIKTRGQQVTLRCSPISGHKSVSWYQQVLGQGPQFIFQYYEKEERGRGNFPDRFSARQFPNYSSELNVNALLLGDSALYLCASRGIAYSNQPQHFGDGTRLSIL.

The chain employs TRBV11-3 and TRBJ2-3, with 7 bases identical to TRBD1. CDR3 length: 16 amino acids. Germline values: CDR1 SGHNT, CDR2 YENEEA. Trimming removed 3 bases from V and 5 bases from J; junction bases left unmatched: 11. The CDR3 coding sequence is TGTGCCAGCAGCTTGGTTGGGACAGAGGGTGGAGATACGCAGTATTTT. Protein product: CASSLVGTEGGDTQYF. Variable domain in full (rest from reference TRBV11-3 and TRBJ2-3): EAGVVQSPRYKIIEKKQPVAFWCNPISGHNTLYWYLQNLGQGPELLIRYENEEAVDDSQLPKDRFSAERLKGVDSTLKIQPAELGDSAVYLCASSLVGTEGGDTQYFGPGTRLTVL.

CDR3 DNA sequence: TGCAGCGTTGAAGAGTCCAGGACAGGGACCACCGGGGAGCTGTTTTTT. Translation: CSVEESRTGTTGELFF. The V gene is TRBV29-1, the J gene TRBJ2-2; TRBD1 agrees at 8 bases. After removal of 0 bases from V and 4 bases from J, the junction contained 7 bases not matched to a gene. The CDR3 is 16 amino acids. Germline V lookup: CDR1 SQVTM, CDR2 ANQGSEA.

The CDR3 region is CATWGVGGHEQYF. CDR3 DNA sequence: TGTGCCACCTGGGGAGTAGGGGGCCACGAGCAGTACTTC. This chain connects TRBV6-5 to TRBJ2-7; 7 bases agree with TRBD1. Losses at the gene ends were 10 bases for V and 5 bases for J; bases not matched to a gene: 11. The CDR3 length is 13 residues. Looked up from germline, CDR1 is MNHEY and CDR2 is SVGAGI.

The chain is built from TRBV6-4 and TRBJ2-5; 9 nucleotides align to TRBD2. The V segment lost 10 bases and the J segment 6 bases; nucleotides outside the gene matches: 12. The CDR3 loop spans 14 amino acids. Germline V lookup: CDR1 MRHNA, CDR2 SNTAGT. The CDR3 spells CAKEELAGHKTQYF. CDR3 bases: TGTGCCAAAGAGGAGCTAGCGGGGCATAAGACCCAGTACTTC.

The CDR3 protein is CASSLVPGASGANVLTF. The CDR3 region has the DNA TGTGCCAGCAGCTTAGTTCCGGGAGCCTCTGGGGCCAACGTCCTGACTTTC. The V gene is TRBV7-6, the J gene TRBJ2-6, with a weak D call TRBD2 (6 bases). Germline CDR1 and CDR2: SGHVS and FNYEAQ. CDR3 length: 17 residues. Trimming pared 1 base from V and 0 bases from J, leaving 10 bases between.